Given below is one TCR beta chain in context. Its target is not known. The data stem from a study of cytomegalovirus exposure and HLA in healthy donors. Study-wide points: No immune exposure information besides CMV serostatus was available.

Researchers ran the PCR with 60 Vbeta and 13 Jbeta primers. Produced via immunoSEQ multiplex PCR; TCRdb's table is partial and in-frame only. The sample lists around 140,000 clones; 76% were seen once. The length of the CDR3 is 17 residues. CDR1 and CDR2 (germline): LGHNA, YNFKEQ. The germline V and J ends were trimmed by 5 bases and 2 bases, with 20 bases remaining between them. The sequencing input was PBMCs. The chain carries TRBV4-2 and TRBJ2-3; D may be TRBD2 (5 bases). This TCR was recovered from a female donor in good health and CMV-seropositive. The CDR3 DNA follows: TGTGCCAGCAGCGCTACCTTCCGGGGAACTCACACAGATACGCAGTATTTT. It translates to CASSATFRGTHTDTQYF.